Sequencing of this T cell receptor beta chain was carried out in a study of cytomegalovirus exposure and HLA in healthy donors. Germline assignment: CDR1 LNHDA and CDR2 SQIVND (reference sequence). Unmatched junction bases numbered 4, after V lost 7 bases and J lost 5 bases. There are 13 residues in the CDR3. This PCR relied on a set of 60 Vbeta primers and 13 Jbeta primers. The assay was immunoSEQ multiplex PCR, and TCRdb's table has in-frame clones only and misses some. This sample yields around 170,000 clones, of which 80% are seen a single time; about 2.1% belongs to the top ten. The source of this sequence is a woman younger than 45 in good health and CMV-seronegative. The sequenced sample was PBMCs. The chain recombines TRBV19 with TRBJ2-7, with 11 bases identical to TRBD1. CDR3 coding DNA: TGTGCCAGTAATCGGGACAGGGGGGACGAGCAGTACTTC. Its translation: CASNRDRGDEQYF.